What follows are 23 T cell receptor beta chains derived from one specimen sequenced in a study of cytomegalovirus exposure and HLA in healthy donors. PCR used 60 Vbeta primers and 13 Jbeta primers. Clones were sequenced by immunoSEQ multiplex PCR, and TCRdb holds only the in-frame ones, with some missing. The sample yields 150,000 to 200,000 clones, roughly 80% seen once. Sample: PBMCs. These receptors were obtained from a middle-aged woman in good health and CMV-seronegative.

The CDR3 reads CASEGPGSRMNTEAFF. CDR3 coding DNA: TGTGCCAGCGAGGGCCCGGGGTCGAGGATGAACACTGAAGCTTTCTTT. The rearrangement joins TRBV28 to TRBJ1-1, with D unresolved. Germline V gene lookup returns CDR1 MDHEN and CDR2 SYDVKM. V was pared by 8 bases and J by 0 bases, with 19 bases between. This CDR3 has 16 residues.

This sequence joins TRBV6-5 and TRBJ2-6, with D unclear. Germline CDR1 and CDR2: MNHEY and SVGAGI. Trimming took off 5 bases at V and 1 base at J, with 6 bases between the two ends. The CDR3 length is 14 residues. CDR3 protein: CASSINSGANVLTF. The CDR3 DNA follows: TGTGCCAGCAGTATAAATTCTGGGGCCAACGTCCTGACTTTC.

This chain connects TRBV29-1 to TRBJ2-2; 15 positions agree with TRBD2. Germline V gene data show CDR1 as SQVTM and CDR2 as ANQGSEA. CDR3 length: 17 residues. After removal of 6 bases from V and 6 bases from J, the junction contained 11 bases not matched to a gene. DNA for the CDR3: TGCAGCGTCACTGGACTAGCGGGGGGGCGGTATTCCGGGGAGCTGTTTTTT. Protein sequence: CSVTGLAGGRYSGELFF.

The chain employs TRBV11-2 and TRBJ2-3; 8 bases agree with TRBD2. The CDR3 totals 14 residues. Trimming cost V 3 bases and J 6 bases; bases outside gene matches: 5. From germline, CDR1 is SGHAT and CDR2 FQNNGV. CDR3 nucleotide sequence: TGTGCCAGCAGCTTTTCCTCGGGGGGGGATACGCAGTATTTT. Translation: CASSFSSGGDTQYF.

The CDR3 nucleotides read TGCGCCAGCAGCTCCCCAGGGGCTAGCTATGGCTACACCTTC. This sequence encodes CASSSPGASYGYTF. V usage is TRBV5-1 and J usage is TRBJ1-2; TRBD1 is a possible D gene (6 bases). Trimming shortened V by 3 bases and J by 4 bases, and 13 bases separated the two germline ends. Per the germline V gene, CDR1 is SGHRS and CDR2 is YFSETQ. This CDR3 has 14 amino acids. Full variable domain (outside the CDR3, taken from reference TRBV5-1 and TRBJ1-2): KAGVTQTPRYLIKTRGQQVTLSCSPISGHRSVSWYQQTPGQGLQFLFEYFSETQRNKGNFPGRFSGRQFSNSRSEMNVSTLELGDSALYLCASSSPGASYGYTFGSGTRLTVV.

V and J are TRBV7-9 and TRBJ2-3; 7 bases match TRBD1. The CDR3 loop spans 12 amino acids. Germline assignment: CDR1 SEHNR and CDR2 FQNEAQ (reference sequence). With V trimmed by 4 bases and J by 6 bases, 1 base remained unmatched. CDR3: CASSYRGDTQYF. CDR3 sequence (DNA): TGTGCCAGCAGCTACAGGGGCGATACGCAGTATTTT. Supplemented by reference TRBV7-9 and TRBJ2-3, the full variable domain reads DTGVSQNPRHKITKRGQNVTFRCDPISEHNRLYWYRQTLGQGPEFLTYFQNEAQLEKSRLLSDRFSAERPKGSFSTLEIQRTEQGDSAMYLCASSYRGDTQYFGPGTRLTVL.

J is TRBJ1-2 and V is TRBV19; a possible D gene is TRBD1 (5 bases). Deletions cut 9 bases from V and 0 bases from J, with 17 bases between. Per the germline V gene, CDR1 is LNHDA and CDR2 is SQIVND (reference sequence). The CDR3 sequence is 15 residues long. The CDR3: CARRPGGGSNYGYTF. In DNA, the CDR3 is TGTGCCAGAAGGCCGGGGGGGGGATCTAACTATGGCTACACCTTC.

Only one count was recorded for this clone. This rearrangement joins TRBV29-1 to TRBJ2-3; TRBD2 matches 8 bases. Germline trimming cut 7 bases from V and 2 bases from J; bases unmatched to any gene: 5. CDR3 length: 13 residues. Germline CDR1 SQVTM, CDR2 ANQGSEA. The CDR3: CSETSEATDTQYF. CDR3 sequence (DNA): TGCAGCGAGACTAGCGAGGCCACAGATACGCAGTATTTT.

This chain uses TRBV4-1 with TRBJ2-5, with a tentative D call TRBD2 (5 bases). Germline assignment: CDR1 MGHRA and CDR2 YSYEKL. The CDR3 length is 17 residues. V was shortened by 1 base and J by 7 bases, with 22 bases between the two germline ends. In DNA form, the CDR3 reads TGCGCCAGCAGCCAAGGGAAGCTCCTAGCCGGTAGAGGGACCCAGTACTTC. Its translation: CASSQGKLLAGRGTQYF.

The rearrangement joins TRBV4-1 to TRBJ1-1; D is possibly TRBD1 (6 bases). The CDR3 is 17 residues long. Germline V CDR1 and CDR2: MGHRA, YSYEKL. Trimming removed 4 bases at V and 1 base at J, with 19 bases between. CDR3 region: CASSLRSIRDKNTEAFF. The CDR3 nucleotides are TGCGCCAGCAGCCTACGTTCAATCCGGGACAAGAACACTGAAGCTTTCTTT.

The chain couples TRBV18 to TRBJ1-2; 9 positions match TRBD1. Germline V gives CDR1 KGHSH, CDR2 LQKENI. The CDR3 contains 14 residues. J gave up 2 bases and V 5 bases, and 3 bases lay outside the gene matches. The CDR3: CASSTGGVNYGYTF. CDR3 DNA sequence: TGTGCCAGCTCAACAGGGGGCGTAAACTATGGCTACACCTTC.

This clone was counted only a few times. The V call is TRBV6-5, the J call TRBJ1-1, with D hard to call. V was trimmed by 0 bases and J by 2 bases, leaving 10 bases between them. The CDR3 runs 15 residues. Germline CDR1 and CDR2: MNHEY and SVGAGI. CDR3 loop: CASSYSAGSNTEAFF. In nucleotides, the CDR3 is TGTGCCAGCAGTTACTCTGCGGGGAGCAACACTGAAGCTTTCTTT.

For the CDR3, the DNA is TGTGCCAGCGGATTGGCACTAGCCTCCCAGTACTTC. Its protein is CASGLALASQYF. V is TRBV6-1 and J is TRBJ2-5, with a tentative D call TRBD2 (6 bases). The CDR3 extends over 12 amino acids. Trimming left V 8 bases short and J 9 bases short, with 16 bases between. Germline CDR1 reads MNHNS; CDR2 reads SASEGT.

The chain recombines TRBV28 with TRBJ2-5, with D perhaps TRBD1 (5 bases). The V end lost 6 bases, the J end lost 9 bases, and 20 bases lay between the germline ends. The germline V gene encodes CDR1 MDHEN and CDR2 SYDVKM. The CDR3 contains 14 residues. For the CDR3, the DNA is TGTGCCAGCAGGTACGGACAACCCAAGAGACCCCAGTACTTC. Translating gives CASRYGQPKRPQYF.

The gene calls are TRBV4-1 and TRBJ1-6, with 8 bases that match TRBD1. Trimming took 5 bases from V and 6 from J; bases not matched to a gene: 6. The germline CDR1 and CDR2 sequences are MGHRA and YSYEKL. This CDR3 comprises 15 residues. The CDR3 spells CASSIQGVANSPLHF. CDR3 DNA: TGCGCCAGCAGCATACAGGGGGTGGCTAATTCACCCCTCCACTTT.

The V and J genes are TRBV5-1 and TRBJ2-7; weak D call: TRBD2 (6 bases). Trimming shortened V by 0 bases and J by 4 bases, and 11 bases separated the two germline ends. The CDR3 consists of 14 residues. The germline V gene encodes CDR1 SGHRS and CDR2 YFSETQ. The CDR3 DNA reads TGCGCCAGCAGCTTGGGGGGGGATGGGTACGAGCAGTACTTC. It translates to CASSLGGDGYEQYF.

This chain joins TRBV7-7 and TRBJ2-7; 11 bases map to TRBD1. Trimming at V came to 2 bases and at J to 1 base, leaving 13 bases not matched to a gene. The CDR3 runs to 19 residues. Germline V CDR1 and CDR2: SSHAT, FNYEAQ (reference sequence). CDR3: CASSLLARGTGGKSYEQYF. The CDR3 region has the DNA TGTGCCAGCAGCTTATTGGCCCGGGGGACAGGGGGGAAATCCTACGAGCAGTACTTC.

The J gene is TRBJ1-6, the V gene TRBV2; 7 nucleotides align to TRBD1. CDR3 length: 19 residues. The V and J ends lost 6 bases and 7 bases, in that order; junction bases with no gene match: 21. Germline V gene data show CDR1 as SNHLY and CDR2 as FYNNEI. In nucleotides, the CDR3 is TGTGCCAGCAGCGGGTATGCCGGGACAGCTCCCCGGGGAAATTCACCCCTCCACTTT. Amino acid sequence: CASSGYAGTAPRGNSPLHF.

This clone was observed a few times. The rearrangement joins TRBV6-5 to TRBJ2-1; 9 bases match TRBD2. The CDR3 is 14 residues long. Per the germline V gene, CDR1 is MNHEY and CDR2 is SVGAGI. The trim removed 7 bases at V and 6 bases at J, leaving 7 bases unmatched. The CDR3 DNA follows: TGTGCCAGCAAGATTGGACTAGCGATCAATGAGCAGTTCTTC. It is translated as CASKIGLAINEQFF.

The chain carries TRBV19 and TRBJ1-6, with no clear D. The germline gives CDR1 LNHDA, CDR2 SQIVND (reference sequence). V was trimmed by 9 bases and J by 2 bases, leaving 8 bases between them. The CDR3 loop spans 13 amino acids. CDR3 in DNA: TGTGCCAGCTCCGGGACCTATAATTCACCCCTCCACTTT. Its translation is CASSGTYNSPLHF. The full variable domain, with the rest looked up from reference TRBV19 and TRBJ1-6, is DGGITQSPKYLFRKEGQNVTLSCEQNLNHDAMYWYRQDPGQGLRLIYYSQIVNDFQKGDIAEGYSVSREKKESFPLTVTSAQKNPTAFYLCASSGTYNSPLHFGNGTRLTVT.

This chain joins TRBV5-8 and TRBJ2-5; 8 nucleotides line up with TRBD1. CDR1 and CDR2 (germline): SGHTS, YDEGEE. J gave up 4 bases and V 6 bases, and 11 bases lay outside the gene matches. This CDR3 is 15 amino acids long. The CDR3 DNA reads TGTGCCAGCAACCCCCACCGCAGGGGGCGAGAGACCCAGTACTTC. This encodes CASNPHRRGRETQYF.

This clone appeared a few times. CDR3 bases: TGTGCCAGCAGCGTAGACCCGATACAGGGTGGCACAGATACGCAGTATTTT. It is translated as CASSVDPIQGGTDTQYF. The chain uses TRBV9 and TRBJ2-3, with D tentatively TRBD1 (6 bases). Germline CDR1 is SGDLS and CDR2 is YYNGEE. The length of the CDR3 is 17 residues. The ends were cut back, 0 bases at V and 1 base at J, with 15 bases in the middle. The variable domain in full, completed from reference TRBV9 and TRBJ2-3, reads DSGVTQTPKHLITATGQRVTLRCSPRSGDLSVYWYQQSLDQGLQFLIQYYNGEERAKGNILERFSAQQFPDLHSELNLSSLELGDSALYFCASSVDPIQGGTDTQYFGPGTRLTVL.

The V gene is TRBV5-1, the J gene TRBJ1-5, with D possibly matching TRBD1 (5 bases). The CDR3 spans 16 residues. Trimming cost V 0 bases and J 5 bases, with 15 bases left between them. Germline values: CDR1 SGHRS, CDR2 YFSETQ. The CDR3 is CASSLGWGAGHQPQHF. The CDR3 nucleotides are TGCGCCAGCAGCTTGGGTTGGGGAGCGGGGCATCAGCCCCAGCATTTT.